This T cell receptor beta chain was retrieved from a study of CD8 T cells in ankylosing spondylitis (dated by TCRdb to 2016 to 2017). Regarding the study in general: T cell receptor beta repertoires were profiled in healthy donors and ankylosing spondylitis patients so that disease-linked TCR variants could be found. The full study cohort comprised 25 or so ankylosing spondylitis patients and approximately 100 healthy donors. Peripheral blood was sampled, and synovial fluid was additionally collected from ankylosing spondylitis patients. Results and caveats for the whole study, not just this receptor: The disease-linked clones were reported to be significantly enriched in matched synovial fluid samples from ankylosing spondylitis patients. The disease-linked clones showed a CD8+ phenotype and occurred at relatively low frequencies in peripheral blood. A TCR beta motif made up of eight or nine highly homologous amino acid variants appeared to be characteristic of blood from ankylosing spondylitis patients. Some motif variants had previously been reported in the synovial fluid and blood of reactive arthritis patients, which suggests shared mechanisms of disease initiation.

Trimming costs V 3 bases and J 9 bases, and their ends lie 12 bases apart. The germline V gene specifies SGHAT as CDR1 and FQNNGV as CDR2. The CDR3 numbers 14 residues from cysteine through phenylalanine. Solely the CDR3 DNA is kept, with 42 bases framed from the first base. For each ankylosing spondylitis patient, the synovial fluid sample was matched to a blood sample from that same patient. Instrument used: Illumina HiSeq 2500. Quantitative 5'-RACE with molecular barcodes was used to prepare TCR beta libraries. The paper's processing steps were these. Disease-linked TCR variants were identified with a new computational method built on a probabilistic model of VDJ rearrangement. TCRdb reworked the public reads: Q25 trimming with fastp, MiXCR clone assembly, productive beta chains retained. Rows merge per CDR3 protein into single entries with the most common DNA and genes. What appears here as the V and J calls and clone size reflects TCRdb's work, not the paper's. In this sample the table shows roughly 150,000 distinct CDR3 sequences, roughly a third of which occur a single time. The top ten constitute 6% of the sample.

This clonotype was seen only a few times. Its binding antigen is unknown. There are no base qualities to consult, and no much larger clone falls within one base. The sequenced material came from synovial fluid, either unsorted or a sorted T cell fraction (not recorded which). The rearranged chain carries TRBV11-2 and TRBJ1-6; too little of a D gene remains to name it. This TCR was sampled from a male donor with ankylosing spondylitis. The DNA sequence reads TGTGCCAGCAGCTTTGGGGTTGAGCGTTCACCCCTCCACTTT. This sequence encodes CASSFGVERSPLHF.